The clone carrying this TCR beta chain was counted many times. This record belongs to a study of early T cells in non-severe SARS-CoV-2 infection. The CDR3 runs 14 residues. V was pared by 4 bases and J by 5 bases, with 2 bases of the junction left unmatched. CDR1 and CDR2 (germline): PRHDT, FYEKMQ (reference sequence). TCRdb itself ran the 5' RACE reads through MiXCR, one entry per CDR3 protein. In the table there are roughly 30,000 distinct CDR3 sequences, approximately 5.3% of which are singletons. Sequences were obtained from whole blood. The chain recombines TRBV13 with TRBJ2-7, with 13 bases lining up with TRBD2. This TCR was recovered from an adult who was a healthcare worker with PCR-confirmed SARS-CoV-2 infection or an uninfected control (not recorded which). The CDR3, as DNA: TGTGCCAGCAGCTACGGGACTAGCGGGGACGAGCAGTACTTC. The encoded protein is CASSYGTSGDEQYF.